The text below deals with one TCR beta chain. A read error may produce the germline difference seen at one junction end. RNA transcripts provided the source from which TCR beta CDR3 regions were amplified. HTBI primers were the set used in a first-round RT-PCR of the TCR CDR3. TCRdb called the multiplex PCR reads again in MiXCR, with one record for every CDR3 protein. The sample has roughly 700,000 distinct CDR3 sequences, over 35% seen once. The sample originates from a study of T cells in Graves' hyperthyroidism and ophthalmopathy. Per germline, CDR1 LNHDA and CDR2 SQIVND (reference sequence). This CDR3 has 15 residues. Criteria for exclusion of patients were uncontrolled infection, other autoimmune disease, pregnancy or lactation.

The chain links TRBV19 to TRBJ2-7; 9 nucleotides match TRBD1. The sample comprised blood. This sequence originates from a woman between 40 and 50 years old with Graves' hyperthyroidism. CDR3 sequence: CASSITGGLDYEQYF. DNA of the CDR3: TGTGCCAGTAGTATAACAGGGGGCCTGGACTACGAACAGTACTTC.